A single sample gave rise to the 15 T cell receptor beta chains below, sequenced in a study of cytomegalovirus exposure and HLA in healthy donors. Use of 60 Vbeta and 13 Jbeta primers characterized the PCR. The assay was immunoSEQ multiplex PCR, and TCRdb's table has in-frame clones only and misses some. The sample yields about 150,000 clones, around three quarters seen once. The sample was PBMCs. The origin of the receptors is a man aged 40-50 years in good health and CMV-seropositive.

This clone was counted between two and nine times. This chain joins TRBV6-1 and TRBJ1-2, with 12 nucleotides matching TRBD1. Germline V CDR1 and CDR2: MNHNS, SASEGT. This CDR3 comprises 15 residues. V dropped 6 bases and J dropped 8; count of bases not matched to a gene: 10. DNA for the CDR3: TGTGCCAGCAGGTCAATGGGACAGGGGGCGTCCGGCTACACCTTC. Its translation: CASRSMGQGASGYTF.

The CDR3 reads CASSLLPMVKETQYF. The CDR3 coding sequence is TGTGCCAGCAGCCTCCTCCCTATGGTTAAAGAGACCCAGTACTTC. The chain employs TRBV9 and TRBJ2-5; unclear D gene. From germline, CDR1 is SGDLS and CDR2 YYNGEE. The V end lost 4 bases, the J end lost 3 bases, and 16 bases lay between the germline ends. This CDR3 comprises 15 residues.

This clone was found a few times. The J gene is TRBJ1-5, the V gene TRBV28, with TRBD1 as a possible D gene (5 bases). V was shortened by 2 bases and J by 0 bases, with 17 bases between the two germline ends. Germline CDR1 reads MDHEN; CDR2 reads SYDVKM. The CDR3 is 18 residues long. The CDR3 DNA reads as TGTGCCAGCAGTTTACTGGGGGGAGGGGTTTATAGCAATCAGCCCCAGCATTTT. Its protein is CASSLLGGGVYSNQPQHF.

This clone was detected once. The gene calls are TRBV7-9 and TRBJ2-3; D is perhaps TRBD2 (6 bases). The V gene lost 5 bases and the J gene lost 5 bases, with 14 bases spanning the gap. Germline CDR1 SEHNR, CDR2 FQNEAQ (reference sequence). The CDR3 is made up of 14 amino acids. The CDR3 DNA sequence: TGTGCCAGCAGCCGGACTACCCTTGGAGATACGCAGTATTTT. Amino acids: CASSRTTLGDTQYF.

The rearrangement links TRBV10-3 to TRBJ1-2; TRBD1 aligns across 7 bases. This CDR3 has 12 amino acids. The V segment lost 7 bases and the J segment 6 bases; nucleotides outside the gene matches: 5. Germline CDR1 is ENHRY and CDR2 is SYGVKD. CDR3 in DNA: TGTGCCATCAAATCGACAGGGAATGGCTACACCTTC. Translating gives CAIKSTGNGYTF.

This sequence joins TRBV7-9 and TRBJ2-3; D unclear. CDR3 length equals 15 residues. CDR1 SEHNR and CDR2 FQNEAQ come from the germline V gene (reference sequence). The V and J ends lost 5 bases and 0 bases respectively, with 12 bases between them. The CDR3 nucleotides are TGTGCCAGCAGCAAGACTGCGCTCAGCACAGATACGCAGTATTTT. Translated: CASSKTALSTDTQYF.

The chain joins TRBV7-2 to TRBJ2-7, with D tentatively TRBD1 (5 bases). Germline CDR1 and CDR2: SGHTA and FQGNSA. The CDR3 sequence is 14 residues long. V shed 1 base and J shed 2 bases, with 9 bases lying between them. In DNA, the CDR3 is TGTGCCAGCAGCTTAGAATCAGGGCCCTACGAGCAGTACTTC. Protein product: CASSLESGPYEQYF.

The table lists this clone with a few counts. The chain carries TRBV18 and TRBJ2-7, with TRBD1 matching 8 bases. Trimming cost V 3 bases and J 2 bases; bases outside gene matches: 6. Germline CDR1 reads KGHSH; CDR2 reads LQKENI. The CDR3 contains 15 residues. CDR3 sequence reads: CASSPFRDRTYEQYF. Written as DNA, the CDR3 is TGTGCCAGCTCACCTTTCCGGGACAGGACCTACGAGCAGTACTTC.

This sequence joins TRBV30 and TRBJ2-2, with D perhaps TRBD2 (5 bases). This CDR3 comprises 13 residues. Germline values: CDR1 GTSNPN, CDR2 SVGIG (reference sequence). V lost 2 bases, J lost 7 bases, and 11 bases lay in between. CDR3 protein: CAWSRKGVGELFF. The CDR3 DNA follows: TGTGCCTGGAGTAGAAAGGGAGTCGGGGAGCTGTTTTTT.

The chain is built from TRBV2 and TRBJ1-1, with 8 nucleotides matching TRBD1. Germline values: CDR1 SNHLY, CDR2 FYNNEI. Germline trimming cut 8 bases from V and 5 bases from J; bases unmatched to any gene: 4. The CDR3 has 12 residues. CDR3 in amino acids: CASGTGGTEAFF. The CDR3 nucleotides read TGTGCCAGCGGAACAGGGGGAACTGAAGCTTTCTTT. The complete variable domain, with remaining parts taken from reference TRBV2 and TRBJ1-1, reads EPEVTQTPSHQVTQMGQEVILRCVPISNHLYFYWYRQILGQKVEFLVSFYNNEISEKSEIFDDQFSVERPDGSNFTLKIRSTKLEDSAMYFCASGTGGTEAFFGQGTRLTVV.

Here the CDR3 DNA reads TGTGCCAGCAGCTTAGACAGGGGGCCAAACACCGGGGAGCTGTTTTTT. It is translated as CASSLDRGPNTGELFF. This chain uses TRBV7-6 with TRBJ2-2; 9 bases are a match to TRBD1. J was trimmed by 2 bases and V by 1 base; bases with no gene match: 2. The germline V gene has CDR1 SGHVS and CDR2 FNYEAQ. The CDR3 is 16 amino acids.

This chain uses TRBV18 with TRBJ2-2; 8 bases map to TRBD1. The V gene end was trimmed by 0 bases and the J gene end by 5 bases; junction bases not matched to a gene: 5. CDR1 KGHSH and CDR2 LQKENI come from the germline V gene. The CDR3 contains 16 residues. The CDR3: CASSPPRTGWTGELFF. CDR3 sequence (DNA): TGTGCCAGCTCACCACCCAGGACAGGGTGGACCGGGGAGCTGTTTTTT.

The gene calls are TRBV28 and TRBJ2-7; 8 bases line up with TRBD2. This CDR3 is 14 amino acids long. V was clipped by 11 bases and J by 4 bases; unmatched bases: 13. Germline CDR1 is MDHEN and CDR2 is SYDVKM. CDR3 loop: CASWERESGYEQYF. The CDR3 DNA is TGTGCCTCATGGGAGCGGGAGAGCGGATACGAGCAGTACTTC.

This chain joins TRBV2 and TRBJ2-1, with D perhaps TRBD2 (5 bases). The CDR3 is 10 amino acids. CDR1 is SNHLY, CDR2 FYNNEI, per germline. Trimming removed 10 bases at V and 10 bases at J, with 11 bases between. In DNA, the CDR3 is TGTGCCACGGGCGGGTGGGAGCAGTTCTTC. It yields the protein CATGGWEQFF.

V and J are TRBV7-6 and TRBJ2-3; possible D gene TRBD2, 6 bases. This CDR3 spans 16 amino acids. Trimming pared 1 base from V and 1 base from J, leaving 12 bases between. The germline CDR1 and CDR2 sequences are SGHVS and FNYEAQ. The CDR3 DNA follows: TGTGCCAGCAGCTTAGTGGGGGGTGGAGGCACAGATACGCAGTATTTT. As protein: CASSLVGGGGTDTQYF. Full variable domain (missing parts from reference TRBV7-6 and TRBJ2-3): GAGVSQSPRYKVTKRGQDVALRCDPISGHVSLYWYRQALGQGPEFLTYFNYEAQQDKSGLPNDRFSAERPEGSISTLTIQRTEQRDSAMYRCASSLVGGGGTDTQYFGPGTRLTVL.